This is a list of T cell receptor beta chains from one sample in a study of blood T cells in healthy people across ages. MiXCR, applied by TCRdb to the 5' RACE reads, yields one record per CDR3 protein. The sample contains 1.5 million to 2 million distinct CDR3 sequences, around 42% of which appear only once. Sequenced sample: blood. The source is a human donor in good health. The CDR3 runs from the conserved cysteine through the conserved F or W. D genes are given only for firm matches. Some rows mark clone size as missing; the rest say once, few, many or name a class of expanded clone.

-	TRBV29-1	TRBJ2-3	-	CSVRLLGTDTQYF	TGCAGCGTTCGGTTGCTGGGAACAGATACGCAGTATTTT
TRBD2	TRBV12-5	TRBJ2-2	-	CASGLSRGGPGGELFF	TGTGCTAGTGGTTTGAGTCGGGGGGGCCCCGGCGGGGAGCTGTTTTTT
-	TRBV7-9	TRBJ1-1	-	CASSSALPGGFPQAFF	TGTGCCAGCAGCTCCGCACTCCCCGGGGGGTTCCCTCAAGCTTTCTTT
-	TRBV5-1	TRBJ2-7	-	CASSLEVRVPELYEQYF	TGCGCCAGCAGCTTGGAGGTCAGAGTACCCGAACTCTACGAGCAGTACTTC
TRBD1	TRBV20-1	TRBJ1-2	-	CSARYERQGDYGYTF	TGCAGTGCTAGATATGAACGACAGGGTGACTATGGCTACACCTTC
-	TRBV5-6	TRBJ2-7	few	CASGGGSRSYEQYF	TGTGCCAGCGGGGGGGGCTCTCGGTCCTACGAGCAGTACTTC
-	TRBV12-3/TRBV12-4	TRBJ2-5	few	CASSSLGRTQYF	TGTGCCAGCAGTTCGCTCGGGAGGACCCAGTACTTC
-	TRBV10-3	TRBJ1-5	many	CAISESGRDHQPQHF	TGTGCCATCAGTGAGTCGGGGAGGGATCATCAGCCCCAGCATTTT
TRBD2	TRBV3-1	TRBJ2-3	-	CASSQELAGARRYF	TGTGCCAGCAGCCAGGAACTAGCGGGGGCCCGACGGTATTTT
TRBD1	TRBV4-2	TRBJ2-6	few	CASSLMTGGASGANVLTF	TGTGCCAGCAGTCTTATGACAGGGGGCGCATCCGGGGCCAACGTCCTGACTTTC
-	TRBV6-2/TRBV6-3	TRBJ1-5	few	CASSYWRDSNQPQHF	TGCGCCAGCAGTTACTGGAGGGATAGCAATCAGCCCCAGCATTTT
TRBD1	TRBV10-3	TRBJ1-1	once	CAISESGQGGNTEAFF	TGTGCCATCAGTGAGTCGGGACAGGGCGGGAACACTGAAGCTTTCTTT
-	TRBV10-3	TRBJ2-6	few	CAIGTGASVLTF	TGTGCCATCGGGACTGGGGCCAGCGTCCTGACTTTC
TRBD1	TRBV12-3/TRBV12-4	TRBJ1-6	few	CASSTGGRSPLHF	TGTGCCAGCAGCACAGGGGGCCGTTCACCCCTCCACTTT
-	TRBV5-1	TRBJ2-3	-	CASSLGYDPNTDTQYF	TGCGCCAGCAGCTTGGGGTATGACCCCAACACAGATACGCAGTATTTT
-	TRBV5-1	TRBJ1-5	-	CASSLAGETNQPQHF	TGCGCCAGCAGCTTGGCGGGGGAAACCAATCAGCCCCAGCATTTT
TRBD1	TRBV6-9	TRBJ1-2	-	CASSYTDRAGYTF	TGTGCCAGCAGTTATACAGACAGGGCTGGCTACACCTTC
-	TRBV7-2	TRBJ2-5	many	CASSRRGAQETQYF	TGTGCCAGCAGCCGCAGGGGTGCCCAAGAGACCCAGTACTTC
TRBD2	TRBV7-8	TRBJ2-1	-	CASRSSGGGSYNEQFF	TGTGCCAGCAGGTCTAGCGGGGGGGGCTCCTACAATGAGCAGTTCTTC
-	TRBV21-1	TRBJ1-1	few	CASSKAQGRYLRTEAFF	TGTGCCAGCAGCAAAGCACAGGGACGGTATTTACGCACTGAAGCTTTCTTT
-	TRBV6-2/TRBV6-3	TRBJ2-7	few	CASSYGGKQYF	TGTGCCAGCAGTTACGGGGGAAAGCAGTACTTC
-	TRBV7-9	TRBJ2-4	-	CASSEDSPREQYF	TGTGCCAGCAGCGAGGACTCCCCCCGGGAGCAGTACTTC
TRBD1	TRBV24-1	TRBJ1-2	few	CATSDPGTGGAGYTF	TGTGCCACCAGTGACCCCGGGACAGGGGGCGCGGGCTACACCTTC
-	TRBV7-3	TRBJ2-7	-	CASSLYRGPVYEQYF	TGTGCCAGCAGCTTATATCGGGGTCCCGTCTACGAGCAGTACTTC
-	TRBV28	TRBJ2-5	-	CASSRWAQREQYF	TGTGCCAGCAGTCGCTGGGCCCAGAGGGAGCAGTACTTC
TRBD1	TRBV29-1	TRBJ2-7	few	CSVEISRGNEQYF	TGCAGCGTTGAAATTTCCAGGGGGAACGAGCAGTACTTC